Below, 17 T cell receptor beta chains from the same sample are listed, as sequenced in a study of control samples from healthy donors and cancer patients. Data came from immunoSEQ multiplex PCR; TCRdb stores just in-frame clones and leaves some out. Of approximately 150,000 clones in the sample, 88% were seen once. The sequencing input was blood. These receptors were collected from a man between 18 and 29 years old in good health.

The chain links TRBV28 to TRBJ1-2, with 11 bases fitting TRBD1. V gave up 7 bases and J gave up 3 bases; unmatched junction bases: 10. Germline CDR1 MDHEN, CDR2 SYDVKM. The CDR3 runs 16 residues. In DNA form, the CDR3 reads TGTGCCAGCACTTCCCCGGACAGGGGGCGGCACTATGGCTACACCTTC. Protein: CASTSPDRGRHYGYTF.

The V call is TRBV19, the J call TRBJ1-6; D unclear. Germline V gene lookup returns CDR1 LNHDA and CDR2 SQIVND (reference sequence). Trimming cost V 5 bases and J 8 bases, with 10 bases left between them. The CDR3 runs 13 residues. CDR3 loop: CASSSTRDSPLHF. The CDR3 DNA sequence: TGTGCCAGTAGTTCCACACGGGATTCACCCCTCCACTTT.

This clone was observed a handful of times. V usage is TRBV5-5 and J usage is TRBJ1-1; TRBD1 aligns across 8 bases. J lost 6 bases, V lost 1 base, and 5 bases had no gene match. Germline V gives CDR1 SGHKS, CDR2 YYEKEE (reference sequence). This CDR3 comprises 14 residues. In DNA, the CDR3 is TGTGCCAGCAGCTTGAACAGGGGGAGGCCTGAAGCTTTCTTT. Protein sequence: CASSLNRGRPEAFF. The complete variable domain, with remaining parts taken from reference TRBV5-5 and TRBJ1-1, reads DAGVTQSPTHLIKTRGQQVTLRCSPISGHKSVSWYQQVLGQGPQFIFQYYEKEERGRGNFPDRFSARQFPNYSSELNVNALLLGDSALYLCASSLNRGRPEAFFGQGTRLTVV.

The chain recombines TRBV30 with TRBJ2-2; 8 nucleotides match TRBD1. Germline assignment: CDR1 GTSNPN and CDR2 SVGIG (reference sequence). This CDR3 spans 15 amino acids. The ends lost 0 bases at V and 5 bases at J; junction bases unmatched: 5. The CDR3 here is CAWSVQGVATGELFF. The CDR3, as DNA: TGTGCCTGGAGTGTACAGGGGGTGGCGACCGGGGAGCTGTTTTTT.

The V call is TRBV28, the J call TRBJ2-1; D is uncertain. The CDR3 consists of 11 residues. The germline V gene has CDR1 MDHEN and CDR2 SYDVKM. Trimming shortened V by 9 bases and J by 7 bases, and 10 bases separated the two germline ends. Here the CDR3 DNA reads TGTGCCAGTTCCCTGGGGAATGAGCAGTTCTTC. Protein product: CASSLGNEQFF.

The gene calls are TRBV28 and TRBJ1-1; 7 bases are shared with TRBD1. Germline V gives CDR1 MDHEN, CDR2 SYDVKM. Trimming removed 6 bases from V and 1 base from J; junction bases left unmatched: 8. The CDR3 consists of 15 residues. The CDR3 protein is CASSLMTGPNTEAFF. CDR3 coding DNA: TGTGCCAGCAGCCTCATGACAGGGCCGAACACTGAAGCTTTCTTT.

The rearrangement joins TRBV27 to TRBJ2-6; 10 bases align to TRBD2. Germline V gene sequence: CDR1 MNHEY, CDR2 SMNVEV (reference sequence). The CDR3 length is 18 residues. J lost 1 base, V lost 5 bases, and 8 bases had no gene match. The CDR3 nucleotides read TGTGCCAGCAGTCACTCTAGCGGGGGCCTTTCTGGGGCCAACGTCCTGACTTTC. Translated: CASSHSSGGLSGANVLTF.

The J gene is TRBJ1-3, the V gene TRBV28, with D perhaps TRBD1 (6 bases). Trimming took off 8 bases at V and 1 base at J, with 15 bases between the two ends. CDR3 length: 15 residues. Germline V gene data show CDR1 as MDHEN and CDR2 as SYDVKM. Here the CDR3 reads CASVVGGPSGNTIYF. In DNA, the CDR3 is TGTGCCAGCGTGGTCGGGGGGCCGTCTGGAAACACCATATATTTT.

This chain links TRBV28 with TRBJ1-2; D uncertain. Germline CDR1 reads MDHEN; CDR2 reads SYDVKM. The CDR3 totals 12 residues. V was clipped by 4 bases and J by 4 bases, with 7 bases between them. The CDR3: CASSYGRYGYTF. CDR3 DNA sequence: TGTGCCAGCAGTTACGGGCGCTATGGCTACACCTTC.

The CDR3 loop reads CASSLYGVREQPQHF. The CDR3 nucleotides are TGTGCCAGCAGCTTATATGGGGTCAGGGAACAGCCCCAGCATTTT. V gene TRBV7-2 combines with J gene TRBJ1-5; a possible D gene is TRBD1 (5 bases). The CDR3 is made up of 15 amino acids. Trimming stripped 2 bases from V and 7 bases from J, with 15 bases between. Germline CDR1 is SGHTA and CDR2 is FQGNSA. Drawing the rest from reference TRBV7-2 and TRBJ1-5, the complete variable domain is GAGVSQSPSNKVTEKGKDVELRCDPISGHTALYWYRQSLGQGLEFLIYFQGNSAPDKSGLPSDRFSAERTGGSVSTLTIQRTQQEDSAVYLCASSLYGVREQPQHFGDGTRLSIL.

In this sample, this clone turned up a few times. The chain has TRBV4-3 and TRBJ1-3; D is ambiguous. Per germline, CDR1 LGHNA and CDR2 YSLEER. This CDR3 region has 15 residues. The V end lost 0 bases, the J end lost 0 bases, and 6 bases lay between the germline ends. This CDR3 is CASSQDPRSGNTIYF. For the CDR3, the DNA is TGCGCCAGCAGCCAAGATCCCCGCTCTGGAAACACCATATATTTT.

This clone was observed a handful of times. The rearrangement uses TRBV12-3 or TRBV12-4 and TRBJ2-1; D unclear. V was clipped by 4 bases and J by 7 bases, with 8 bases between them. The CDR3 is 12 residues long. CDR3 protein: CASSYTRNEQFF. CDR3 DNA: TGTGCCAGCAGTTATACTCGAAATGAGCAGTTCTTC.

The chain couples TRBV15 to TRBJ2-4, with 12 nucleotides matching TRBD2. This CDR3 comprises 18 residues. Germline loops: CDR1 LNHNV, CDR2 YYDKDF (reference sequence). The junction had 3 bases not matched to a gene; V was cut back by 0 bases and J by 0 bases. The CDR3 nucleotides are TGTGCCACCAGCAGAGAACTAGCGGGGGGCCTAGCCAAAAACATTCAGTACTTC. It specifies CATSRELAGGLAKNIQYF.

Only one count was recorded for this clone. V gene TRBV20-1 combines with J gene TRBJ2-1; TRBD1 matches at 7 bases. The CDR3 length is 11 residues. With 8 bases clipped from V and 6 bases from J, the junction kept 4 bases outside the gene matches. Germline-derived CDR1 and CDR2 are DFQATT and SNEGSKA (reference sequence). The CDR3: CSPRQGNEQFF. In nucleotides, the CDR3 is TGCAGTCCTCGACAGGGCAATGAGCAGTTCTTC.

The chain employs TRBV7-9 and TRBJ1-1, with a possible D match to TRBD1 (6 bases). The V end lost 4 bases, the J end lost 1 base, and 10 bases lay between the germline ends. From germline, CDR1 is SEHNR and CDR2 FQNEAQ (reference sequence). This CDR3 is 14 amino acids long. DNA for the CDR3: TGTGCCAGCAGCTCAGGACAGCCGAACACTGAAGCTTTCTTT. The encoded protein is CASSSGQPNTEAFF.

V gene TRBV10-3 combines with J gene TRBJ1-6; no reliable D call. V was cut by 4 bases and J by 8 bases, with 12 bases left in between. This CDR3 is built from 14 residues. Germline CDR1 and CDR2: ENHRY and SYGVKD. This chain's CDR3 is CAISGGEADSPLHF. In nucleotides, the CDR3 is TGTGCCATCAGTGGCGGGGAGGCGGATTCACCCCTCCACTTT.

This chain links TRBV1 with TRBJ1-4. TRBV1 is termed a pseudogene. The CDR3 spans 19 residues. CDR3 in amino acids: CTSSQDRRQGGGRQEKLFF. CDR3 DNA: TGCACCAGCAGCCAAGATAGGCGCCAGGGCGGGGGAAGACAAGAAAAACTGTTTTTT.